This T cell receptor (beta chain) was captured in a study of T-cell memory formation after mild COVID-19. The study, taken as a whole, reports: Contracting CD8+ clones were enriched in EMRA, CD4+ mainly in CM and EM.

Libraries for TCRalpha and TCRbeta carried sample barcodes and unique molecular identifiers via 5'RACE. Using its own MiXCR run on the 5' RACE reads, TCRdb lists one record per CDR3 protein. The sample shows about 180,000 distinct CDR3 sequences, roughly 20% of them seen only once. This clonotype was detected only a few times. No antigen is known for it. Trimming pared 3 bases from V and 0 bases from J, leaving 11 bases between. Germline V gene lookup returns CDR1 SEHNR and CDR2 FQNEAQ (reference sequence). The CDR3 totals 16 residues. The origin of this receptor is a man aged 18 to 29 who had mild COVID-19 (a few samples of this study predate the infection). Cell type and time point are not known. The chain has TRBV7-9 and TRBJ2-2; D is unresolved. Sequenced sample: PBMCs or a T cell subset sorted from them (not recorded which). The CDR3 coding sequence is TGTGCCAGCAGCTTGCAGGTTCTCGCGAACACCGGGGAGCTGTTTTTT. Translation gives CASSLQVLANTGELFF.